This TCR beta chain emerged from a study of PD-L1 blockade in urothelial cancer. About the study: About 85% of the 29 patients were men whose urothelial cancer was bladder-origin. Prior chemotherapy regimens per patient numbered 0 to 3. Samples came from 3 weeks, at the second dose, and 6 weeks into treatment.

The trim removed 4 bases at V and 3 bases at J, leaving 3 bases unmatched. CDR1 is PRHDT, CDR2 FYEKMQ, per germline (reference sequence). The CDR3 runs 14 residues. The time point here: peripheral blood 6 weeks after treatment start. Patient disease was locally advanced or metastatic urothelial carcinoma. Clones were sequenced by immunoSEQ multiplex PCR, and TCRdb holds only the in-frame ones, with some missing. The sample contains about 120,000 clones, more than 85% of which appear only once. This receptor was obtained from a man aged 55 to 70 with urothelial cancer. The sample here was PBMCs, taken around atezolizumab (anti-PD-L1) treatment. The V gene is TRBV13, the J gene TRBJ2-7; 10 positions agree with TRBD1. CDR3 in DNA: TGTGCCAGCAGCTCCCGGGACAGGGGCTACGAGCAGTACTTC. Translating it yields CASSSRDRGYEQYF.